The 16 T cell receptor beta chains given below trace back to one sample, sequenced in a study of technical replicates of blood from several donors. Some clones are missing from TCRdb's copy, which holds only in-frame ones; the method was immunoSEQ multiplex PCR. The profile shows tens of thousands of clones, roughly 94% of them singletons. Input material: T cells isolated from PBMCs. These receptors came from a human donor in good health.

The chain joins TRBV9 to TRBJ2-1; TRBD2 matches at 8 bases. CDR3 length: 17 residues. Trimming took 3 bases from V and 0 from J; bases not matched to a gene: 8. Germline V gives CDR1 SGDLS, CDR2 YYNGEE. In DNA, the CDR3 is TGTGCCAGCAGCGCGACCCTACTAGCGGACTCCTACAATGAGCAGTTCTTC. Amino acids: CASSATLLADSYNEQFF.

This clone was seen a handful of times. The rearrangement uses TRBV29-1 and TRBJ1-1, with 7 bases matching TRBD1. CDR3 length equals 15 residues. Per the germline V gene, CDR1 is SQVTM and CDR2 is ANQGSEA. Losses at the gene ends were 5 bases for V and 0 bases for J; bases not matched to a gene: 9. The CDR3 DNA reads TGCAGCGTTCAGGACAGGAATACGTTGAACACTGAAGCTTTCTTT. Encoded protein: CSVQDRNTLNTEAFF.

The gene calls are TRBV4-3 and TRBJ2-1; D not resolved. The CDR3 spans 11 residues. Trimming removed 6 bases at V and 6 bases at J, with 6 bases between. Germline V gene lookup returns CDR1 LGHNA and CDR2 YSLEER. In DNA form, the CDR3 reads TGCGCCAGCAGAAGCGCCAATGAGCAGTTCTTC. Residues: CASRSANEQFF.

The V gene is TRBV7-3, the J gene TRBJ2-6; 7 bases match TRBD1. V lost 5 bases and J lost 9; bases outside the gene matches: 7. CDR1 SGHTA and CDR2 FQGTGA come from the germline V gene. This CDR3 region has 14 residues. The chain's CDR3 is CASSPRQGVNVLTF. CDR3 bases: TGTGCCAGCAGCCCCAGACAGGGCGTCAACGTCCTGACTTTC.

The DNA of the CDR3 is TGCGCCAGCAGCCAAGATATCTCTGGAAACACCATATATTTT. This sequence encodes CASSQDISGNTIYF. The chain joins TRBV4-1 to TRBJ1-3; D unresolved. This CDR3 has 14 amino acids. V lost 0 bases, J lost 0 bases, and 3 bases lay in between. The germline CDR1 and CDR2 sequences are MGHRA and YSYEKL.

This CDR3 reads CASSDGAGGNTGELFF. The CDR3 bases are TGTGCCAGCAGTGACGGAGCGGGAGGGAACACCGGGGAGCTGTTTTTT. The chain is built from TRBV6-4 and TRBJ2-2; 9 nucleotides agree with TRBD2. This CDR3 region has 16 residues. Germline V gene lookup returns CDR1 MRHNA and CDR2 SNTAGT. The J segment lost 1 base and the V segment lost 2 bases, leaving 2 bases of the junction unmatched.

V usage is TRBV2 and J usage is TRBJ2-7, with D possibly being TRBD2 (5 bases). The germline CDR1 and CDR2 sequences are SNHLY and FYNNEI. The V and J ends lost 2 bases and 3 bases respectively, with 11 bases between them. The CDR3 runs to 14 residues. The CDR3: CASSETRLGYEQYF. The CDR3 DNA reads as TGTGCCAGCAGTGAAACTAGGTTGGGCTACGAGCAGTACTTC.

The J gene is TRBJ2-5, the V gene TRBV5-6; possibly TRBD1 for D (6 bases). V was cut by 3 bases and J by 5 bases, with 17 bases left in between. CDR3 length equals 15 residues. Germline CDR1 and CDR2: SGHDT and YYEEEE. The CDR3 region has the DNA TGTGCCAGCAGCTCCATGGACAGTAAATTGGAGACCCAGTACTTC. Translation: CASSSMDSKLETQYF.

The chain uses TRBV9 and TRBJ2-1; 7 nucleotides line up with TRBD2. The CDR3 consists of 14 residues. Germline values: CDR1 SGDLS, CDR2 YYNGEE. The junction had 9 bases not matched to a gene; V was cut back by 3 bases and J by 9 bases. The CDR3 loop is CASSASGIGSEQFF. DNA for the CDR3: TGTGCCAGCAGCGCCAGCGGGATTGGAAGTGAGCAGTTCTTC.

This chain links TRBV27 with TRBJ2-7; 9 positions match TRBD2. From germline, CDR1 is MNHEY and CDR2 SMNVEV (reference sequence). The CDR3 covers 16 residues. Germline trimming cut 2 bases from V and 4 bases from J; bases unmatched to any gene: 9. The CDR3 spells CASSLRVAGAPYEQYF. CDR3 sequence (DNA): TGTGCCAGCAGTTTAAGAGTAGCGGGAGCGCCATACGAGCAGTACTTC.

The rearrangement uses TRBV10-3 and TRBJ1-2, with 7 bases that match TRBD1. V trimming: 1 base; J trimming: 1 base; junction bases outside the gene matches: 0. Looked up from germline, CDR1 is ENHRY and CDR2 is SYGVKD. The length of the CDR3 is 14 residues. The CDR3 DNA follows: TGTGCCATCAGTGAGTGGGACAGTAACTATGGCTACACCTTC. Amino acid sequence: CAISEWDSNYGYTF.

This chain links TRBV27 with TRBJ2-7; 10 nucleotides align to TRBD2. CDR3 length: 16 amino acids. J lost 2 bases, V lost 1 base, and 5 bases had no gene match. Germline V lookup: CDR1 MNHEY, CDR2 SMNVEV (reference sequence). CDR3 DNA: TGTGCCAGCAGTTTATGGTGGACTAGCGGTCCCTACGAGCAGTACTTC. Its translation: CASSLWWTSGPYEQYF.

The CDR3 spells CASRPIRTGVWETQYF. CDR3 coding DNA: TGTGCCAGCAGGCCGATTAGGACAGGAGTTTGGGAGACCCAGTACTTC. The chain links TRBV28 to TRBJ2-5, with 7 bases matching TRBD1. The CDR3 is 16 amino acids. CDR1 and CDR2 (germline): MDHEN, SYDVKM. V dropped 6 bases and J dropped 5; count of bases not matched to a gene: 15.

This chain connects TRBV25-1 to TRBJ2-7; unclear D gene. Germline V gene sequence: CDR1 MGHDK, CDR2 SYGVNS. V lost 1 base to trimming and J lost 9 bases, with 10 bases between them. This CDR3 comprises 12 residues. The CDR3 DNA is TGTGCCAGCAGTGAATTAGAGATTAGGCAGTACTTC. Protein product: CASSELEIRQYF.

V usage is TRBV11-3 and J usage is TRBJ1-1; 7 bases are shared with TRBD1. Germline V CDR1 and CDR2: SGHNT, YENEEA. The CDR3 sequence is 12 residues long. The V segment lost 7 bases and the J segment 8 bases; nucleotides outside the gene matches: 7. CDR3 loop: CASTTLTGEAFF. In DNA, the CDR3 is TGTGCCAGCACCACTCTGACAGGGGAAGCTTTCTTT.

The CDR3 DNA reads as TGTGCCATCAGGGACCTGGAGGGGACCCACTACAATGAGCAGTTCTTC. As protein: CAIRDLEGTHYNEQFF. This sequence joins TRBV10-3 and TRBJ2-1; a weak D match, TRBD2 (6 bases). V was cut by 6 bases and J by 3 bases, with 18 bases left in between. CDR1 and CDR2 (germline): ENHRY, SYGVKD. This CDR3 is 16 amino acids long.